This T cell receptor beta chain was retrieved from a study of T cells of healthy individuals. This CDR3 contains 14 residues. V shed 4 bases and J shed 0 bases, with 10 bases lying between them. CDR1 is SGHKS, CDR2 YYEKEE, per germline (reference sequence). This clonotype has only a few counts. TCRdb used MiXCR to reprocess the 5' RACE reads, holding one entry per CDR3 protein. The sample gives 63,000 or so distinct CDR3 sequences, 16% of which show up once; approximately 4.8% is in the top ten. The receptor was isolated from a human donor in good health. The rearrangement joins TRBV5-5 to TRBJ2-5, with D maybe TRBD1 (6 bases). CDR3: CASSPQGNQETQYF. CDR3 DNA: TGTGCCAGCAGCCCACAGGGTAACCAAGAGACCCAGTACTTC.